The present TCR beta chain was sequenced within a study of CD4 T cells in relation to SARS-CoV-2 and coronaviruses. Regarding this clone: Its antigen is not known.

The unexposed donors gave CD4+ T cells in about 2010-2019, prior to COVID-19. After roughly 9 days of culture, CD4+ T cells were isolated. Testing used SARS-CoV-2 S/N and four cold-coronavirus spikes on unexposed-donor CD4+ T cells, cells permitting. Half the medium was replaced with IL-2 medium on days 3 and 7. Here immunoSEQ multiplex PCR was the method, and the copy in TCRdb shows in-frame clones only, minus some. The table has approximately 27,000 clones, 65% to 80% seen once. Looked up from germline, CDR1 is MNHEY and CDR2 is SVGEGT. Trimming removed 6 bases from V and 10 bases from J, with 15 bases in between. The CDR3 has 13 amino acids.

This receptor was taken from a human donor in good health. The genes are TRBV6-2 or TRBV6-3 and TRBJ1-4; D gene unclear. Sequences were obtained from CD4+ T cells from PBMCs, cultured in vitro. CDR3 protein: CASSPTGGGKLFF. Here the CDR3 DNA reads TGTGCCAGCAGCCCGACCGGCGGCGGAAAACTGTTTTTT.